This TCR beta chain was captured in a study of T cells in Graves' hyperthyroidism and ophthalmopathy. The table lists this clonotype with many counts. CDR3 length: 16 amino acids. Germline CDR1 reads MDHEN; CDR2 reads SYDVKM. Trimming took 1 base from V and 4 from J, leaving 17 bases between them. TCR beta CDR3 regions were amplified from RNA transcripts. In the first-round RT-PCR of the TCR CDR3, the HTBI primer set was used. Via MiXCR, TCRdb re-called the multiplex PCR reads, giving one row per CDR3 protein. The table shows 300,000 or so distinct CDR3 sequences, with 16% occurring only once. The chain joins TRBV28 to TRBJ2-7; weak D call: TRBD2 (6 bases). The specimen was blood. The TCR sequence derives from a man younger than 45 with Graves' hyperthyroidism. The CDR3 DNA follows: TGTGCCAGCAGTTTATTTGGGGAGGCCCGTCGGTACGAGCAGTACTTC. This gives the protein CASSLFGEARRYEQYF.